These 8 T cell receptor beta chains originate from one sample sequenced in a study of T cells in Graves' hyperthyroidism and ophthalmopathy. RNA transcripts provided the source from which TCR beta CDR3 regions were amplified. The primer set for the first-round RT-PCR of the TCR CDR3 was HTBI. TCRdb reanalysed the multiplex PCR reads using MiXCR and keeps one entry per CDR3 protein. The sample gives almost 600,000 distinct CDR3 sequences, approximately 15% of which show up once; 5.8% is in the top ten. Specimen: blood. Every receptor here comes from a woman aged 30 to 39 with Graves' hyperthyroidism that later progressed to Graves' ophthalmopathy.

This clonotype was found a few times. The chain has TRBV6-1 and TRBJ2-2, with 9 bases fitting TRBD1. Germline V CDR1 and CDR2: MNHNS, SASEGT. The CDR3 is made up of 12 amino acids. The junction had 6 bases not matched to a gene; V was cut back by 6 bases and J by 13 bases. The CDR3: CASRPDRGGLFF. In DNA, the CDR3 is TGTGCCAGCAGACCGGACAGGGGTGGGCTGTTTTTT.

In this sample, this clonotype turned up many times. This chain uses TRBV7-9 with TRBJ2-5, with TRBD1 matching over 7 bases. V was pared by 5 bases and J by 1 base, with 7 bases of the junction left unmatched. The V gene's germline CDR1 is SEHNR and CDR2 FQNEAQ (reference sequence). The CDR3 covers 15 residues. The CDR3, as DNA: TGTGCCAGCAGCCACCGGGACAGCCCCCAAGAGACCCAGTACTTC. It translates to CASSHRDSPQETQYF.

The chain couples TRBV25-1 to TRBJ2-3; D tentatively reads TRBD1 or TRBD2 (5 bases each). Germline V gene data show CDR1 as MGHDK and CDR2 as SYGVNS. The CDR3 extends over 14 amino acids. The ends were cut back, 7 bases at V and 0 bases at J, with 11 bases in the middle. This chain's CDR3 is CASTGPISTDTQYF. The DNA of the CDR3 is TGTGCCAGCACGGGGCCGATAAGCACAGATACGCAGTATTTT. The full variable domain, rest sourced from reference TRBV25-1 and TRBJ2-3, is EADIYQTPRYLVIGTGKKITLECSQTMGHDKMYWYQQDPGMELHLIHYSYGVNSTEKGDLSSESTVSRIRTEHFPLTLESARPSHTSQYLCASTGPISTDTQYFGPGTRLTVL.

This clonotype was seen at least ten times. This sequence joins TRBV6-2 or TRBV6-3 and TRBJ2-1; the match to TRBD2 covers 13 bases. CDR1 is MNHEY and CDR2 is SVGEGT in the germline V gene. The CDR3 has 15 residues. Trimming at V came to 5 bases and at J to 8 bases, leaving 6 bases not matched to a gene. Here the CDR3 DNA reads TGTGCCAGCAGTCCCCGACTAGCGGGAGGATATGAGCAGTTCTTC. This translates into CASSPRLAGGYEQFF.

A few counts support this clonotype. This chain uses TRBV19 with TRBJ2-3; D is possibly TRBD2 (5 bases). Germline CDR1 and CDR2: LNHDA and SQIVND (reference sequence). V was shortened by 6 bases and J by 2 bases, with 12 bases between the two germline ends. The CDR3 extends over 14 amino acids. CDR3 protein: CASSPRTYTDTQYF. The CDR3 nucleotides read TGTGCCAGTAGCCCCAGGACTTACACAGATACGCAGTATTTT.

The table lists this clonotype with many counts. This chain uses TRBV29-1 with TRBJ1-6; D gene uncertain. Per the germline V gene, CDR1 is SQVTM and CDR2 is ANQGSEA. V gave up 7 bases and J gave up 7 bases, with 14 bases separating them. This CDR3 contains 13 residues. CDR3 amino acids: CSAAQGPNSPLHF. The CDR3 nucleotides read TGCAGCGCGGCCCAAGGGCCAAATTCACCCCTCCACTTT.

There are many counts of this clonotype. CDR3 sequence: CASSTSGTEETQYF. DNA of the CDR3: TGTGCCAGCAGTACCTCCGGGACAGAAGAGACCCAGTACTTC. The chain joins TRBV12-3 or TRBV12-4 to TRBJ2-5; 7 bases are a match to TRBD1. V shed 5 bases and J 3 bases; nucleotides not matched to a gene: 6. The CDR3 totals 14 residues.

This clonotype was counted between two and nine times. The rearrangement joins TRBV6-5 to TRBJ2-5; 12 bases map to TRBD2. The germline gives CDR1 MNHEY, CDR2 SVGAGI. V gave up 2 bases and J gave up 4 bases; unmatched junction bases: 5. There are 16 residues in the CDR3. CDR3 amino acids: CASSYGASGRVETQYF. CDR3 DNA sequence: TGTGCCAGCAGTTACGGTGCTAGCGGGAGGGTAGAGACCCAGTACTTC.